The text below deals with one TCR beta chain. Its antigen is unidentified. TCRdb's table, derived via immunoSEQ multiplex PCR, lists solely in-frame clones and lacks some. The top ten clones hold 0.86% of a sample with 72,000 or so clones, 85% to 90% of them seen once. CDR1 is MRHNA, CDR2 SNTAGT, per germline. This CDR3 is 17 amino acids long. The V and J ends lost 4 bases and 0 bases, in that order; junction bases with no gene match: 4. The sample belongs to a study of OX40 agonist ivuxolimab in advanced cancers. Study in general: The drug used for patients, ivuxolimab, was an agonistic anti-OX40 (CD134) antibody. Melanoma, hepatocellular carcinoma, head and neck or renal cell cancer occurred in dose-escalation patients. Overall study results and limits: A proportion of nonresponders additionally exhibited low normalized T-cell clonal expansion.

If patients had autoimmune disease history or systemic immunosuppression, they were excluded. Sequencing used CD4+ or CD8+ T cells sorted from blood, obtained in a trial of the OX40 agonist ivuxolimab. The receptor comes from an adult with an advanced solid tumor such as melanoma, head and neck, liver or kidney cancer. J is TRBJ2-1 and V is TRBV6-4; 12 bases match TRBD2. Here the CDR3 reads CASSASGRGSSYNEQFF. DNA of the CDR3: TGTGCCAGCAGTGCTAGCGGGAGGGGGAGCTCCTACAATGAGCAGTTCTTC.